This T cell receptor (beta chain) derives from a study of early T cells in non-severe SARS-CoV-2 infection. Study-level information: Sequencing used unsorted whole-blood bulk RNA, so chains lack pairing. Study outcomes and limitations: Matching results from VDJdb favored anti-spike CD8 responses, leaving private and CD4 specificities undetected.

About this clonotype itself: Its antigen is currently unknown.

The CDR3 runs 16 residues. TCRdb re-called the 5' RACE reads through MiXCR, storing one row per CDR3 protein. The sample contains under 70,000 distinct CDR3 sequences, about an eighth of which appear only once. The source material was whole blood. The receptor comes from an adult who was a healthcare worker with PCR-confirmed SARS-CoV-2 infection or an uninfected control (not recorded which). J is TRBJ2-5 and V is TRBV21-1; the tabulated D call, TRBD2, remains unverified against the DNA. TRBV21-1 is flagged as a pseudogene. CDR3 sequence: CAAAQDPTSGQETQYF. In DNA form, the CDR3 reads TGTGCAGCAGCACAGGACCCGACTAGCGGCCAAGAGACCCAGTACTTC.